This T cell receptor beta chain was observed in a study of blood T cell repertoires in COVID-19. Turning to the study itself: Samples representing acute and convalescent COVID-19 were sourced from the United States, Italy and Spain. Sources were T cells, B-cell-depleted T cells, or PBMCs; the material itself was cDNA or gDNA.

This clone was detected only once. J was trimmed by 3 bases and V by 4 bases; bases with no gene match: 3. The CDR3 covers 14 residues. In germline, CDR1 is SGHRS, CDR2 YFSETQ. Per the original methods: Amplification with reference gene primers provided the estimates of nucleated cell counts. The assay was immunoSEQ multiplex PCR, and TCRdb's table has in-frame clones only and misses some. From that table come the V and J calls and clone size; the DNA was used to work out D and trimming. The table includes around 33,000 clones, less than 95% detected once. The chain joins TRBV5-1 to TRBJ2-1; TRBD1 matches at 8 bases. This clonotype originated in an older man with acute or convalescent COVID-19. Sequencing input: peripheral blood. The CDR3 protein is CASSPGQGYNEQFF. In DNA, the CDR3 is TGCGCCAGCAGCCCCGGACAGGGCTACAATGAGCAGTTCTTC. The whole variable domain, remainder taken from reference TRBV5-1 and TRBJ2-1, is KAGVTQTPRYLIKTRGQQVTLSCSPISGHRSVSWYQQTPGQGLQFLFEYFSETQRNKGNFPGRFSGRQFSNSRSEMNVSTLELGDSALYLCASSPGQGYNEQFFGPGTRLTVL.